These 27 T cell receptor beta chains came from one sample sequenced in a study of cytomegalovirus exposure and HLA in healthy donors. The PCR employed 60 Vbeta primers together with 13 Jbeta primers. Repertoires were generated with immunoSEQ multiplex PCR, while TCRdb's copy carries only in-frame clones and drops some. The sample has 85,000 to 120,000 clones, less than 85% seen once. Sequenced sample: PBMCs. Receptors were obtained from a man aged 35-49 years in good health and CMV-seronegative.

The V gene is TRBV30, the J gene TRBJ1-2; 9 bases align to TRBD1. CDR3 length: 14 residues. The germline V gene has CDR1 GTSNPN and CDR2 SVGIG (reference sequence). The trim removed 3 bases at V and 4 bases at J, leaving 6 bases unmatched. The chain's CDR3 is CAWRGTGLGYGYTF. CDR3 bases: TGTGCCTGGAGAGGGACAGGGCTCGGCTATGGCTACACCTTC.

The chain joins TRBV6-5 to TRBJ1-1, with TRBD1 identical over 9 bases. V lost 4 bases and J lost 7; bases outside the gene matches: 7. Per germline, CDR1 MNHEY and CDR2 SVGAGI. The CDR3 has 14 amino acids. The CDR3 DNA is TGTGCCAGCAGTTTCACAGGGGGCGCTTATGAAGCTTTCTTT. Translated: CASSFTGGAYEAFF.

The chain joins TRBV11-1 to TRBJ2-1; a weak D match, TRBD1 (5 bases). Germline V gene data show CDR1 as SGHAT and CDR2 as FQDESV (reference sequence). CDR3 size: 13 residues. V lost 1 base, J lost 8 bases, and 9 bases lay in between. The CDR3 is CASSLGGADEQFF. In nucleotides, the CDR3 is TGTGCCAGCAGCTTAGGTGGGGCCGATGAGCAGTTCTTC.

The chain couples TRBV7-2 to TRBJ1-5; D is ambiguous. CDR1 and CDR2 from the germline V gene are SGHTA and FQGNSA. V lost 3 bases, J lost 4 bases, and 10 bases lay in between. CDR3 size: 14 residues. The CDR3 nucleotides read TGTGCCAGCAGCTTTTCTTGGGAGAATCAGCCCCAGCATTTT. This translates into CASSFSWENQPQHF.

This sequence joins TRBV5-1 and TRBJ2-1, with D unclear. V was pared by 4 bases and J by 3 bases, with 11 bases between. The V gene's germline CDR1 is SGHRS and CDR2 YFSETQ. The CDR3 sequence is 14 residues long. CDR3 coding DNA: TGCGCCAGCAGCGGCGGCCTAGTCTACAATGAGCAGTTCTTC. Encoded protein: CASSGGLVYNEQFF.

V and J are TRBV4-3 and TRBJ1-2; D might be TRBD1 (6 bases). The V and J ends lost 4 bases and 7 bases respectively, with 25 bases between them. This CDR3 has 17 residues. In germline, CDR1 is LGHNA, CDR2 YSLEER. The CDR3 reads CASSPSYAPVNRVGYTF. For the CDR3, the DNA is TGCGCCAGCAGCCCGAGCTACGCGCCAGTAAACAGGGTTGGCTACACCTTC.

The chain couples TRBV7-2 to TRBJ1-1; D not resolved. Looked up from germline, CDR1 is SGHTA and CDR2 is FQGNSA. The germline V and J ends were trimmed by 3 bases and 8 bases, with 10 bases remaining between them. This CDR3 region has 12 residues. DNA for the CDR3: TGTGCCAGCAGCTTTAGCGGACCCGAAGCTTTCTTT. It encodes CASSFSGPEAFF.

The chain uses TRBV11-2 and TRBJ2-7; 8 bases fit TRBD1. The V and J ends lost 10 bases and 7 bases, in that order; junction bases with no gene match: 18. This CDR3 region has 15 residues. The germline V gene encodes CDR1 SGHAT and CDR2 FQNNGV. The CDR3 coding sequence is TGTGCCACCTCCTTAGGGCAGGGGGCCCTATTGGAGCAGTACTTC. It codes for CATSLGQGALLEQYF.

This clone was observed once. The chain links TRBV6-5 to TRBJ2-2, with D perhaps matching TRBD1 (7 bases). Trimming pared 6 bases from V and 4 bases from J, leaving 12 bases between. CDR1 and CDR2 (germline): MNHEY, SVGAGI. The CDR3 spans 14 residues. This CDR3 is CASSRGAGTGELFF. As DNA, the CDR3 is TGTGCCAGCAGCAGGGGGGCGGGCACCGGGGAGCTGTTTTTT.

V usage is TRBV7-9 and J usage is TRBJ2-2, with D maybe TRBD1 (6 bases). CDR1 SEHNR and CDR2 FQNEAQ come from the germline V gene (reference sequence). V was cut by 5 bases and J by 5 bases, with 15 bases left in between. The CDR3 length is 15 residues. CDR3 DNA sequence: TGTGCCAGCAGCCCCTCCCAACAGGGTACCGGGGAGCTGTTTTTT. Its protein product is CASSPSQQGTGELFF.

This clone was recorded once. CDR3 loop: CASSVDRGNYGYTF. The DNA of the CDR3 is TGTGCCAGCAGCGTAGACAGGGGGAACTATGGCTACACCTTC. The chain has TRBV9 and TRBJ1-2; 8 bases fit TRBD1. CDR3 length: 14 residues. The germline gives CDR1 SGDLS, CDR2 YYNGEE. The J segment lost 2 bases and the V segment lost 0 bases, leaving 0 bases of the junction unmatched.

The J gene is TRBJ2-5, the V gene TRBV7-9, with D perhaps TRBD2 (7 bases). V lost 5 bases and J 2 bases, leaving 15 bases between the germline ends. Germline-derived CDR1 and CDR2 are SEHNR and FQNEAQ (reference sequence). The CDR3 length is 15 residues. This CDR3 is CASSRAGGQQETQYF. The CDR3 nucleotides are TGTGCCAGCAGCCGGGCCGGGGGGCAACAAGAGACCCAGTACTTC.

This chain uses TRBV7-9 with TRBJ1-5; TRBD1 might be the D (6 bases). Germline V gives CDR1 SEHNR, CDR2 FQNEAQ (reference sequence). Trimming left V 6 bases short and J 5 bases short, with 14 bases between. The CDR3 is made up of 14 amino acids. This CDR3 reads CASSLVGGDQPQHF. DNA of the CDR3: TGTGCCAGCAGTCTAGTAGGGGGGGATCAGCCCCAGCATTTT.

The rearrangement joins TRBV5-4 to TRBJ2-6; D is unresolved. The germline V gene has CDR1 SGHNT and CDR2 YYREEE (reference sequence). With 3 bases removed from V and 2 bases from J, the gap between germline ends came to 12 bases. This CDR3 comprises 16 residues. CDR3 sequence (DNA): TGTGCCAGCAGCTCGAACCTTTGGCCTGGGGCCAACGTCCTGACTTTC. Its protein product is CASSSNLWPGANVLTF.

This chain joins TRBV9 and TRBJ1-2, with 7 nucleotides matching TRBD1. This CDR3 comprises 15 residues. Germline V lookup: CDR1 SGDLS, CDR2 YYNGEE. V lost 3 bases and J lost 9; bases outside the gene matches: 14. CDR3 coding DNA: TGTGCCAGCAGCGCGACAGGGACGAATCCGGTGCGCTACACCTTC. Its protein product is CASSATGTNPVRYTF.

V usage is TRBV4-1 and J usage is TRBJ2-2; perhaps TRBD2 as D (5 bases). Trimming pared 7 bases from V and 3 bases from J, leaving 18 bases between. CDR1 and CDR2 from the germline V gene are MGHRA and YSYEKL. The CDR3 has 16 residues. CDR3 sequence: CASTLRDRFDTGELFF. In DNA, the CDR3 is TGCGCCAGCACCCTTCGGGATAGGTTCGACACCGGGGAGCTGTTTTTT.

This clone was recorded once. The genes are TRBV7-2 and TRBJ2-7; 11 bases agree with TRBD2. The CDR3 covers 15 residues. V gave up 1 base and J gave up 5 bases; unmatched junction bases: 4. Germline CDR1 and CDR2: SGHTA and FQGNSA. In DNA form, the CDR3 reads TGTGCCAGCAGCTTAGTTAGCGGGGGGGGAAACGAGCAGTACTTC. Translation gives CASSLVSGGGNEQYF.

This clone showed up just a few times. The chain carries TRBV4-1 and TRBJ2-1; 11 bases align to TRBD2. This CDR3 contains 21 residues. Germline V gene data show CDR1 as MGHRA and CDR2 as YSYEKL. The trim removed 2 bases at V and 0 bases at J, leaving 15 bases unmatched. CDR3 protein: CASSQPILTSGAPGSYNEQFF. The CDR3 DNA reads TGCGCCAGCAGCCAACCGATTTTGACTAGCGGGGCCCCGGGCTCCTACAATGAGCAGTTCTTC.

The chain links TRBV5-1 to TRBJ1-3; the D is unclear. From germline, CDR1 is SGHRS and CDR2 YFSETQ. Trimming took off 1 base at V and 0 bases at J, with 8 bases between the two ends. This CDR3 has 15 amino acids. DNA for the CDR3: TGCGCCAGCAGCTTGAGGGAGGGCTCTGGAAACACCATATATTTT. Translation gives CASSLREGSGNTIYF. Looking up the rest from reference TRBV5-1 and TRBJ1-3 gives the full variable domain: KAGVTQTPRYLIKTRGQQVTLSCSPISGHRSVSWYQQTPGQGLQFLFEYFSETQRNKGNFPGRFSGRQFSNSRSEMNVSTLELGDSALYLCASSLREGSGNTIYFGEGSWLTVV.

The chain combines TRBV11-2 with TRBJ2-1, with TRBD1 as a possible D gene (5 bases). Trimming pared 5 bases from V and 5 bases from J, leaving 10 bases between. Per germline, CDR1 SGHAT and CDR2 FQNNGV. This CDR3 region has 13 residues. The CDR3 DNA reads TGTGCCAGCAGCCCAGGGCTCAACAATGAGCAGTTCTTC. Its protein is CASSPGLNNEQFF. Full variable domain (missing parts from reference TRBV11-2 and TRBJ2-1): EAGVAQSPRYKIIEKRQSVAFWCNPISGHATLYWYQQILGQGPKLLIQFQNNGVVDDSQLPKDRFSAERLKGVDSTLKIQPAKLEDSAVYLCASSPGLNNEQFFGPGTRLTVL.

V is TRBV11-2 and J is TRBJ2-5; 11 positions agree with TRBD2. The J call may be wrong; the DNA end is better matched by TRBJ2-7. Germline loops: CDR1 SGHAT, CDR2 FQNNGV. CDR3 length: 19 amino acids. The CDR3 loop is CASSPTAASGGLYSYEQYF. DNA for the CDR3: TGTGCCAGCAGCCCCACGGCGGCTAGCGGGGGGCTTTACTCCTACGAGCAGTACTTC.

The chain is built from TRBV19 and TRBJ2-1; 10 bases fit TRBD1. CDR3 length: 15 amino acids. Germline V gene lookup returns CDR1 LNHDA and CDR2 SQIVND (reference sequence). The junction had 13 bases not matched to a gene; V was cut back by 10 bases and J by 7 bases. In DNA, the CDR3 is TGTGCCACACGTCCCCGGGACAGGGGAGGGAATGAGCAGTTCTTC. This sequence encodes CATRPRDRGGNEQFF.

This chain's CDR3 is CASSPTSGGAGETQYF. The CDR3 DNA is TGTGCCAGCAGCCCGACTAGCGGGGGGGCCGGAGAGACCCAGTACTTC. The chain is built from TRBV9 and TRBJ2-5; 14 positions match TRBD2. The CDR3 contains 16 residues. J lost 4 bases, V lost 4 bases, and 6 bases had no gene match. Germline V gives CDR1 SGDLS, CDR2 YYNGEE.

This clone was counted between two and nine times. The chain has TRBV30 and TRBJ2-1, with 8 bases matching TRBD2. The germline V gene encodes CDR1 GTSNPN and CDR2 SVGIG (reference sequence). CDR3 length equals 14 residues. After removal of 1 base from V and 6 bases from J, the junction contained 5 bases not matched to a gene. CDR3 coding DNA: TGTGCCTGGAGTGGGGCGGGGGGCACCAATGAGCAGTTCTTC. Translation: CAWSGAGGTNEQFF.

The rearrangement links TRBV7-2 to TRBJ1-2, with 8 bases matching TRBD1. V shed 0 bases, J shed 8 bases, and the junction held 5 bases outside the gene matches. CDR1 and CDR2 from the germline V gene are SGHTA and FQGNSA. This CDR3 spans 14 amino acids. Here the CDR3 DNA reads TGTGCCAGCAGCTTAGCGGACAGGGCGGGCGGCTACACCTTC. Its translation: CASSLADRAGGYTF.

V usage is TRBV10-3 and J usage is TRBJ2-1; 14 bases are shared with TRBD2. The CDR3 totals 17 residues. Germline values: CDR1 ENHRY, CDR2 SYGVKD. J lost 9 bases, V lost 3 bases, and 10 bases had no gene match. This CDR3 reads CAISDPRTSGGQGEQFF. CDR3 DNA sequence: TGTGCCATCAGTGACCCGAGGACTAGCGGGGGGCAGGGTGAGCAGTTCTTC.

V gene TRBV30 combines with J gene TRBJ1-2, with D possibly TRBD1 on 5 matching bases. V was clipped by 5 bases and J by 5 bases, with 18 bases between them. The CDR3 covers 14 residues. Germline loops: CDR1 GTSNPN, CDR2 SVGIG (reference sequence). The CDR3 is CAWGRRGSGYGYTF. In nucleotides, the CDR3 is TGTGCCTGGGGACGGAGGGGTTCAGGTTATGGCTACACCTTC.